This T cell receptor (beta chain) appears in the sequencing data of a study of blood T cells in healthy people across ages. A second PCR, run for roughly 7 to 11 cycles, used a sample-barcoded 5' primer plus a J-beta primer mix. In TCRdb, the 5' RACE reads were re-called with MiXCR into one record per CDR3 protein. The sample carries roughly 700,000 distinct CDR3 sequences, over 45% recorded once. The germline V gene encodes CDR1 SQVTM and CDR2 ANQGSEA. The CDR3 runs 11 residues. The germline V and J ends were trimmed by 4 bases and 5 bases, with 8 bases remaining between them. The clonotype comes from a woman aged 55-69 years in good health. The genes are TRBV29-1 and TRBJ2-5; D is unresolved. The sample comprised blood. CDR3 protein: CSVVWFETQYF. CDR3 coding DNA: TGCAGCGTTGTATGGTTTGAGACCCAGTACTTC.